These T cell receptor beta chains were read from a single sample in a study of cytomegalovirus exposure and HLA in healthy donors. The assay was immunoSEQ multiplex PCR, and TCRdb's table has in-frame clones only and misses some. The sample lists 150,000 to 200,000 clones, around 76% seen once, with roughly 1.4% in the top ten. The source material was PBMCs. These TCRs come from a man aged 35-49 years in good health and CMV-seronegative. CDR3s include the opening cysteine and the closing phenylalanine or tryptophan. Size values are once, few and many counts, or a class for expanded clones, and some rows have none.

V gene | clone size | CDR3 protein
TRBV29-1 | NA | CSVELQTHSYNEQFF
TRBV7-3 | NA | CASSLGLAGITGELFF
TRBV28 | NA | CASSLVRTEAFF
TRBV10-3 | NA | CAISGQAGGVEQYF
TRBV5-6 | few | CASSRLGGMNTEAFF
TRBV6-5 | NA | CASSYGGLGANVLTF
TRBV28 | NA | CASSLAGAGANVLTF
TRBV7-9 | NA | CASSLGADTQYF
TRBV7-2 | NA | CASSLGGRTEAFF
TRBV28 | NA | CASSFNRVNKKLSF
TRBV7-3 | NA | CASSHGQAYEQYF
TRBV19 | NA | CASTIQYNQPQHF
TRBV18 | NA | CASSPGLAVGGSQFF
TRBV5-6 | NA | CASSLFRLGRDSGANVLTF
TRBV19 | NA | CASSMRGQMNTEAFF
TRBV4-3 | few | CASSPRTSGGARGETQYF
TRBV5-4 | NA | CASSLRLAGSYNEQFF
TRBV5-4 | NA | CASSQTRGNEQFF
TRBV4-3 | NA | CASSQIGGNTEAFF
TRBV6-4 | NA | CASSDSETSMGQETQYF
TRBV5-1 | NA | CASSLTTGGGGEQFF
TRBV7-8 | few | CASSRRDREDGYTF
TRBV27 | NA | CASRGGDSYEQYF
TRBV4-3 | few | CASSPWGDVQFF
TRBV19 | few | CASSYLNYGYTF
TRBV4-1 | NA | CASSQLPVGPDTQYF